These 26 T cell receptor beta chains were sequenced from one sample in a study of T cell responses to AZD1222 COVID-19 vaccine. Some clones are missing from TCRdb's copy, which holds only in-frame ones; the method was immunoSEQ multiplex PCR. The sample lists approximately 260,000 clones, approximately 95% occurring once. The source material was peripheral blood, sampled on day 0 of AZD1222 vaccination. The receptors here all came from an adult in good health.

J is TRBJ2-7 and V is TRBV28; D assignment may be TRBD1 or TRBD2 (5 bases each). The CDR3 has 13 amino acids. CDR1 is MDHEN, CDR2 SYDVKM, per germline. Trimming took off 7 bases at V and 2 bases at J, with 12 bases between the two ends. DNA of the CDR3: TGTGCCAGCACCTCGGGGCGCCCCTACGAGCAGTACTTC. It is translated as CASTSGRPYEQYF.

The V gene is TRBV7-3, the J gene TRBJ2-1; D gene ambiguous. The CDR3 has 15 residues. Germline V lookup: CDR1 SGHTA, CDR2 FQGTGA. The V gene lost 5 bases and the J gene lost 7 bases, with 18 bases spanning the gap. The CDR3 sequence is CASSPASAIWNEQFF. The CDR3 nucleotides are TGTGCCAGCAGCCCGGCCTCCGCGATTTGGAATGAGCAGTTCTTC.

The CDR3 nucleotides read TGTGCCAGCTGTACCACGAACACCGGGGAGCTGTTTTTT. Translation: CASCTTNTGELFF. This sequence joins TRBV12-3 or TRBV12-4 and TRBJ2-2; D is ambiguous. Trimming removed 8 bases at V and 0 bases at J, with 7 bases between. This CDR3 is 13 amino acids long.

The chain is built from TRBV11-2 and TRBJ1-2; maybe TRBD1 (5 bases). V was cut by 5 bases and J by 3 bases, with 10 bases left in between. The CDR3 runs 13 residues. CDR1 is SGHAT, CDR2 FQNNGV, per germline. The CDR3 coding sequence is TGTGCCAGCAGCAGCAGGGCGCACTATGGCTACACCTTC. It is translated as CASSSRAHYGYTF.

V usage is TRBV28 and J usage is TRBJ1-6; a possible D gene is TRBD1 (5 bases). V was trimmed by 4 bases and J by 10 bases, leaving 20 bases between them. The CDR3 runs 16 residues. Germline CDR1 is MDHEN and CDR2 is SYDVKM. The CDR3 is CASSYLDRQGGSPLHF. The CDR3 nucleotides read TGTGCCAGCAGTTACCTTGATCGGCAGGGCGGATCACCCCTCCACTTT.

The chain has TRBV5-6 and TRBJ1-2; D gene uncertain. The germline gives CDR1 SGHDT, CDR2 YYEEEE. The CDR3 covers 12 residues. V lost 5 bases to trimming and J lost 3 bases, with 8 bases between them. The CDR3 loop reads CASSRTDYGYTF. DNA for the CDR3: TGTGCCAGCAGTAGGACGGACTATGGCTACACCTTC.

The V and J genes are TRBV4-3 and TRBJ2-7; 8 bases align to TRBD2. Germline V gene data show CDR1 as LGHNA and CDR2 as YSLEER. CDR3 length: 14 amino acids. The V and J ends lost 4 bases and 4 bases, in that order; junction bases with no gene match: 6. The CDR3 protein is CASSPQAGAYEQYF. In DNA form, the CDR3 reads TGCGCCAGCAGCCCACAAGCGGGAGCGTACGAGCAGTACTTC.

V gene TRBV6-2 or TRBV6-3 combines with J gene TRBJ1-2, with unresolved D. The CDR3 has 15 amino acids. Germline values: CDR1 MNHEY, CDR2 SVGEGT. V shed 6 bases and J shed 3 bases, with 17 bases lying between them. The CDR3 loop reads CASSTRREGDYGYTF. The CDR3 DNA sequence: TGTGCCAGCAGCACTCGACGGGAGGGAGACTATGGCTACACCTTC.

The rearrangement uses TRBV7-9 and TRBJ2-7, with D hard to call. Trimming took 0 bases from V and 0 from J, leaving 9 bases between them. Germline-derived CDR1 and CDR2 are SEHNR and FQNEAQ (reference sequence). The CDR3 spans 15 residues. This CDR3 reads CASSLADLSSYEQYF. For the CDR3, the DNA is TGTGCCAGCAGCTTAGCCGATCTTAGCTCCTACGAGCAGTACTTC.

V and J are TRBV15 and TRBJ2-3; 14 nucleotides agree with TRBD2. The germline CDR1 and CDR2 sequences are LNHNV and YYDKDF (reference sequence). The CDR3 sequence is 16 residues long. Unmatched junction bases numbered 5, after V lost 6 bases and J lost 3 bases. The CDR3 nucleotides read TGTGCCACCAGATTAAGACTAGCGGGAGGGACAGATACGCAGTATTTT. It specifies CATRLRLAGGTDTQYF.

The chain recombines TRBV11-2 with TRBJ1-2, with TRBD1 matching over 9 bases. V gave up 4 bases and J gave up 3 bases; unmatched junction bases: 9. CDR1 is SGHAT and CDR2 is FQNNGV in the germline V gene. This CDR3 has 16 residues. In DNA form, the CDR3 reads TGTGCCAGCAGCTCCCCTCGCCGGGACAGGGACTATGGCTACACCTTC. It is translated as CASSSPRRDRDYGYTF. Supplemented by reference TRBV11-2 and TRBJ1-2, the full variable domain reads EAGVAQSPRYKIIEKRQSVAFWCNPISGHATLYWYQQILGQGPKLLIQFQNNGVVDDSQLPKDRFSAERLKGVDSTLKIQPAKLEDSAVYLCASSSPRRDRDYGYTFGSGTRLTVV.

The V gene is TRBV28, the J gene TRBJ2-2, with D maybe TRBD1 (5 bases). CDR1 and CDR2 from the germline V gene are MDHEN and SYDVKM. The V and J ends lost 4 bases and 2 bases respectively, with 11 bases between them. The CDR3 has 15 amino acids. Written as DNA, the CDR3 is TGTGCCAGCAGTTATGAGACAGCCAACACCGGGGAGCTGTTTTTT. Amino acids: CASSYETANTGELFF.

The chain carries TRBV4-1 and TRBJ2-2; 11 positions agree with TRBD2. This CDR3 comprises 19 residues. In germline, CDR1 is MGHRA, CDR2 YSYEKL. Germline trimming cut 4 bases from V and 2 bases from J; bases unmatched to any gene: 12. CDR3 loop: CASSRGTSGLGGNTGELFF. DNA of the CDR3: TGCGCCAGCAGCCGCGGGACTAGCGGTCTGGGGGGAAACACCGGGGAGCTGTTTTTT.

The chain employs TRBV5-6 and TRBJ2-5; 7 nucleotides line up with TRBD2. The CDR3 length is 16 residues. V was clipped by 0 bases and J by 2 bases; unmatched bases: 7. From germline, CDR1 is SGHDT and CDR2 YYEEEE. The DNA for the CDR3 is TGTGCCAGCAGCTTGGTTCCTAGCGGAACTCAAGAGACCCAGTACTTC. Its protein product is CASSLVPSGTQETQYF.

The DNA of the CDR3 is TGCGCCAGCAGCCCGGACAGGGGATATGGCTACACCTTC. It specifies CASSPDRGYGYTF. The V call is TRBV5-1, the J call TRBJ1-2, with TRBD1 matching 9 bases. Trimming removed 4 bases from V and 5 bases from J; junction bases left unmatched: 3. The CDR3 runs to 13 residues. The V gene's germline CDR1 is SGHRS and CDR2 YFSETQ.

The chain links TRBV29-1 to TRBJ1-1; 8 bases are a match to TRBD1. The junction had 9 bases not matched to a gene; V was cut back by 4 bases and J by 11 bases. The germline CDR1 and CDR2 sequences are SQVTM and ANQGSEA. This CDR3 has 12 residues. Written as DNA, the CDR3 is TGCAGCGTTGTAAGAGACAGGGGACCCGCTTTCTTT. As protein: CSVVRDRGPAFF.

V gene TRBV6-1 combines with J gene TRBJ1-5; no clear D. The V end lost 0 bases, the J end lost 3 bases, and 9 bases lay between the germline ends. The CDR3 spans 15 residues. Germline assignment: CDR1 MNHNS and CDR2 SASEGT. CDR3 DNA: TGTGCCAGCAGTGAAGCACGTCCCTCCAATCAGCCCCAGCATTTT. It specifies CASSEARPSNQPQHF.

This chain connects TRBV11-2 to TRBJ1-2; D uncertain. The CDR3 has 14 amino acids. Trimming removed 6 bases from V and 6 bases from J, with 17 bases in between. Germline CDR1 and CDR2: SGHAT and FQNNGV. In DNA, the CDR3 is TGTGCCAGCAGTCCGTCCAAAGGTGTAGATGGCTACACCTTC. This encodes CASSPSKGVDGYTF. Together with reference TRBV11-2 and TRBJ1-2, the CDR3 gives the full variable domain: EAGVAQSPRYKIIEKRQSVAFWCNPISGHATLYWYQQILGQGPKLLIQFQNNGVVDDSQLPKDRFSAERLKGVDSTLKIQPAKLEDSAVYLCASSPSKGVDGYTFGSGTRLTVV.

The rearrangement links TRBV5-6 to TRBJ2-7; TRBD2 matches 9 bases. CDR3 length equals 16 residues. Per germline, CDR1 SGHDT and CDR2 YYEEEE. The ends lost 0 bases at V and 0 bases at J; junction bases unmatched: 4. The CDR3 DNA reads TGTGCCAGCAGCTTGGGTAGCGGGGGCCCCTCCTACGAGCAGTACTTC. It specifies CASSLGSGGPSYEQYF.

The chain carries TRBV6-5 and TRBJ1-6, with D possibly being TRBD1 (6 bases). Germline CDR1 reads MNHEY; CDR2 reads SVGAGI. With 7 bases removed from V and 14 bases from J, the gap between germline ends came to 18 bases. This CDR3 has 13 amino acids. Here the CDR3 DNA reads TGTGCCAGCACCTCTACCAGGGGTTTAGCCCTCCACTTT. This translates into CASTSTRGLALHF.

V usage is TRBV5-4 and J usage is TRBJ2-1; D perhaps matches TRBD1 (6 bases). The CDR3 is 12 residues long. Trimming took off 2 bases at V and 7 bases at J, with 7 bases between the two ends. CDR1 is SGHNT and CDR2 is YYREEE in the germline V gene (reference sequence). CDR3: CASSLGGNEQFF. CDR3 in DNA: TGTGCCAGCAGCTTAGGGGGAAATGAGCAGTTCTTC.

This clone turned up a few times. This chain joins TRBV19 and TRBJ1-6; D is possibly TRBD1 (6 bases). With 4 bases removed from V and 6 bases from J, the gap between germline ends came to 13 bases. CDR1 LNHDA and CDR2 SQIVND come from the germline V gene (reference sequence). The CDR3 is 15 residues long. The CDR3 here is CASSSGTRINSPLHF. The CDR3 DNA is TGTGCCAGTAGTAGTGGGACAAGAATTAATTCACCCCTCCACTTT.

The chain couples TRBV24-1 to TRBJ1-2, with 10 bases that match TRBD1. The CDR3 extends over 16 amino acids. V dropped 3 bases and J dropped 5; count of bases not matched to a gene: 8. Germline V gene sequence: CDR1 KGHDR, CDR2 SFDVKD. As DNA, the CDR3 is TGTGCCACCAGTGATGTAACCGGGACAGGGGATTATGGCTACACCTTC. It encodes CATSDVTGTGDYGYTF.

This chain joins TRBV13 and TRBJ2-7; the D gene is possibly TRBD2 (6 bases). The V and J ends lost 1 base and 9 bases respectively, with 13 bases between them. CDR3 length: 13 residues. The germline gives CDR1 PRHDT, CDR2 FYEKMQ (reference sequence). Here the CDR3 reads CASSLAGTPAQYF. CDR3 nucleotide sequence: TGTGCCAGCAGCTTAGCCGGGACTCCAGCGCAGTACTTC.

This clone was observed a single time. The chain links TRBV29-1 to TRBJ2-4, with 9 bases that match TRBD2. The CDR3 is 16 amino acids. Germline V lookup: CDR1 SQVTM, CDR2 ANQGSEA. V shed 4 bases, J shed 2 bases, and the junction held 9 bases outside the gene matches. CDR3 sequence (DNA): TGCAGCGTTGGGGCGGGAGGGCCGGTGTCCAAAAACATTCAGTACTTC. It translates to CSVGAGGPVSKNIQYF.

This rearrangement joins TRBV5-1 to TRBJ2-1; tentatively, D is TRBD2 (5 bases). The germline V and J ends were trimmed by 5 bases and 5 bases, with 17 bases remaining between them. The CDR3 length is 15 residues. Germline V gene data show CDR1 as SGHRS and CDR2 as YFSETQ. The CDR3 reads CASRVEGGLDNEQFF. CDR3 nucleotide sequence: TGCGCCAGCAGAGTAGAAGGCGGGCTGGACAATGAGCAGTTCTTC.